These 7 T cell receptor beta chains share one sample of origin, sequenced in a study of post-analysis software for immune sequencing data. Whole-study results and caveats: Controls showed lower frequencies than patients for five TRBV segments, and TRBV5-6, TRBV5-1 and TRBV20-1 were among these.

Carried by the TCR beta cDNA libraries were unique molecular identifiers. TCRdb reanalysed the PCR reads using MiXCR and keeps one entry per CDR3 protein. The sample has approximately 460,000 distinct CDR3 sequences, around 40% seen once. Their specific antigens are unknown. Sequenced input: blood. The receptors originated from a girl aged 10-17 years with multiple sclerosis.

V and J are TRBV5-1 and TRBJ2-7; TRBD2 matches 9 bases. CDR3 length equals 14 residues. V shed 3 bases, J shed 1 base, and the junction held 2 bases outside the gene matches. Germline CDR1 and CDR2: SGHRS and YFSETQ. The CDR3 is CASSWREGSYEQYF. CDR3 sequence (DNA): TGCGCCAGCAGCTGGCGGGAGGGGTCCTACGAGCAGTACTTC.

This clonotype showed up just a few times. The CDR3: CASSGDSSGANVLTF. In DNA form, the CDR3 reads TGTGCCAGCAGCGGGGATAGCTCTGGGGCCAACGTCCTGACTTTC. The rearrangement links TRBV5-5 to TRBJ2-6, with D unresolved. CDR1 and CDR2 (germline): SGHKS, YYEKEE (reference sequence). This CDR3 region has 15 residues. Trimming removed 4 bases from V and 0 bases from J, with 8 bases in between.

This clonotype occurred a few times. This chain joins TRBV4-3 and TRBJ1-6; perhaps TRBD1 as D (6 bases). V lost 3 bases and J 6 bases, leaving 18 bases between the germline ends. The V gene's germline CDR1 is LGHNA and CDR2 YSLEER. The CDR3 length is 17 residues. The CDR3: CASSQGGVGQLNSPLHF. Here the CDR3 DNA reads TGCGCCAGCAGCCAGGGCGGTGTGGGACAACTTAATTCACCCCTCCACTTT.

The CDR3 bases are TGTGCCAGCAGTGAAAGACAGGGTATGGGTGGGTACGAGCAGTACTTC. It codes for CASSERQGMGGYEQYF. The chain combines TRBV25-1 with TRBJ2-7, with 7 bases fitting TRBD1. Germline loops: CDR1 MGHDK, CDR2 SYGVNS. This CDR3 is 16 amino acids long. V gave up 2 bases and J gave up 4 bases; unmatched junction bases: 11.

This clonotype was detected once. This may stem from a read error, because a much larger clone lies one nucleotide away. The chain links TRBV5-1 to TRBJ2-5; 7 bases are a match to TRBD2. Germline loops: CDR1 SGHRS, CDR2 YFSETQ. The CDR3 extends over 16 amino acids. The CDR3, as DNA: TGCGCCAGCAGCTTGGACGGGCTAGCGGACCAAGAGGCCCAGTACTTC. It specifies CASSLDGLADQEAQYF.

The chain carries TRBV28 and TRBJ2-7; 7 nucleotides agree with TRBD1. The CDR3 totals 13 residues. The J segment lost 0 bases and the V segment lost 6 bases, leaving 2 bases of the junction unmatched. Germline V CDR1 and CDR2: MDHEN, SYDVKM. CDR3 sequence reads: CASRGQPSYEQYF. The CDR3 DNA is TGTGCCAGCAGGGGACAGCCCTCCTACGAGCAGTACTTC.

V is TRBV28 and J is TRBJ2-7; TRBD2 matches at 9 bases. Trimming removed 2 bases from V and 1 base from J; junction bases left unmatched: 9. From germline, CDR1 is MDHEN and CDR2 SYDVKM. The CDR3 runs to 17 residues. CDR3 DNA sequence: TGTGCCAGCAGTTTAGAGATAGCGGGAGACGGATCCTACGAGCAGTACTTC. Translating gives CASSLEIAGDGSYEQYF.